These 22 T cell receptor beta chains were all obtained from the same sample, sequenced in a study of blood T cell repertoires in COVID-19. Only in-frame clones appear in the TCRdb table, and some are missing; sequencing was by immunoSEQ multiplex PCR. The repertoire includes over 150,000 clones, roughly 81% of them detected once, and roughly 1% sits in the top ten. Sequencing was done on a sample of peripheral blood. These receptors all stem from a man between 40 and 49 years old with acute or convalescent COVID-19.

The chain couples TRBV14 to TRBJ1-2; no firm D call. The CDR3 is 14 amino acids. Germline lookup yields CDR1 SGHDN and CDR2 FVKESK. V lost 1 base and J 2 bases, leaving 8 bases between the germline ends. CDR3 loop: CASSQVYSNYGYTF. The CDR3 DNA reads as TGTGCCAGCAGCCAAGTCTACAGCAACTATGGCTACACCTTC. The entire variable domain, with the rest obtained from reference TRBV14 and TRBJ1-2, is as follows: EAGVTQFPSHSVIEKGQTVTLRCDPISGHDNLYWYRRVMGKEIKFLLHFVKESKQDESGMPNNRFLAERTGGTYSTLKVQPAELEDSGVYFCASSQVYSNYGYTFGSGTRLTVV.

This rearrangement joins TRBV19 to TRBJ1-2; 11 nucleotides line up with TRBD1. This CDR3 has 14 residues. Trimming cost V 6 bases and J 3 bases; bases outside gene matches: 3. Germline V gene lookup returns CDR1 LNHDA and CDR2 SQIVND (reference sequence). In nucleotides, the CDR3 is TGTGCCAGTAGGGGGACAGGGGGGGACTATGGCTACACCTTC. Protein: CASRGTGGDYGYTF.

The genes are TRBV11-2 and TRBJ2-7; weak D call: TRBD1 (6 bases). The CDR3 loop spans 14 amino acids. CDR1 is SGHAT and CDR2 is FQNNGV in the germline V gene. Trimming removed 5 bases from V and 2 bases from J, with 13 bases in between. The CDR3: CASSPRQATYEQYF. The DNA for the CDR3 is TGTGCCAGCAGCCCCCGACAGGCAACCTACGAGCAGTACTTC.

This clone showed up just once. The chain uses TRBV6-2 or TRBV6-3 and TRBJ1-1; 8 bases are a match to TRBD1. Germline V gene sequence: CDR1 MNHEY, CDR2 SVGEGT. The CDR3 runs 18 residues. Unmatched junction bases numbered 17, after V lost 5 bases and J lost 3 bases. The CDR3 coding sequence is TGTGCCAGCAGTCCCCAGACAGGGGCAACTCGCCGGGACACTGAAGCTTTCTTT. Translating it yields CASSPQTGATRRDTEAFF.

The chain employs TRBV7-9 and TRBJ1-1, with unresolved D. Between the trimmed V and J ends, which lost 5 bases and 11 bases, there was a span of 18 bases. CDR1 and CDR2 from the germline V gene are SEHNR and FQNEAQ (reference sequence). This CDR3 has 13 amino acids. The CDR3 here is CASSLMSTGGAFF. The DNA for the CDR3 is TGTGCCAGCAGCCTAATGAGCACCGGCGGGGCTTTCTTT. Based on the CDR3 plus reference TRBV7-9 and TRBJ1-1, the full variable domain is DTGVSQNPRHKITKRGQNVTFRCDPISEHNRLYWYRQTLGQGPEFLTYFQNEAQLEKSRLLSDRFSAERPKGSFSTLEIQRTEQGDSAMYLCASSLMSTGGAFFGQGTRLTVV.

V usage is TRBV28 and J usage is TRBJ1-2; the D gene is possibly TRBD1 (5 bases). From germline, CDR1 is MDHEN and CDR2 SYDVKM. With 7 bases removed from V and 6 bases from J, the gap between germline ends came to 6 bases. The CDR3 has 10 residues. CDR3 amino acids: CASTGNGYTF. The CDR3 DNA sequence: TGTGCCAGCACAGGGAATGGCTACACCTTC.

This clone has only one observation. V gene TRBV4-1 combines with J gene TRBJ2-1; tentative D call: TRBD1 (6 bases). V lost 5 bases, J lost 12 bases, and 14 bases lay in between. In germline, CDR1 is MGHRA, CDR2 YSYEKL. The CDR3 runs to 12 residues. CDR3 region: CASSNQGSGQFF. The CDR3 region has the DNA TGCGCCAGCAGCAACCAGGGGAGTGGGCAGTTCTTC.

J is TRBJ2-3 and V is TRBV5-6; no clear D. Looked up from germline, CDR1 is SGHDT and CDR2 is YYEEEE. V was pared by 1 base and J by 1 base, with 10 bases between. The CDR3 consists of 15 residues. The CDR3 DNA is TGTGCCAGCAGCTTGTCCGGTCGTGGCACAGATACGCAGTATTTT. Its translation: CASSLSGRGTDTQYF.

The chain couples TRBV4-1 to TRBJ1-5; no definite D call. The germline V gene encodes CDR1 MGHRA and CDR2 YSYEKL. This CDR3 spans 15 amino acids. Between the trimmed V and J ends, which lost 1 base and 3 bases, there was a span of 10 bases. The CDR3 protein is CASSQGEQSNQPQHF. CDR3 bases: TGCGCCAGCAGCCAAGGTGAACAGTCCAATCAGCCCCAGCATTTT.

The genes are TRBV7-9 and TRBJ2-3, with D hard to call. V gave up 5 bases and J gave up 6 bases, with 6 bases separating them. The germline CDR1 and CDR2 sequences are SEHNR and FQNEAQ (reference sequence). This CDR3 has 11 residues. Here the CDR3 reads CASSTGDTQYF. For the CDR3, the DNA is TGTGCCAGCAGCACCGGGGATACGCAGTATTTT.

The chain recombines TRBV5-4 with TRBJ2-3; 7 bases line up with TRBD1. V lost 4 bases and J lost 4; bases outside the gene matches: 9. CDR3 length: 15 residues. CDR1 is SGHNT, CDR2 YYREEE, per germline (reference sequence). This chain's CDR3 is CASSTRDRASDTQYF. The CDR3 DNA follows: TGTGCCAGCAGCACCCGAGACAGGGCCTCAGATACGCAGTATTTT.

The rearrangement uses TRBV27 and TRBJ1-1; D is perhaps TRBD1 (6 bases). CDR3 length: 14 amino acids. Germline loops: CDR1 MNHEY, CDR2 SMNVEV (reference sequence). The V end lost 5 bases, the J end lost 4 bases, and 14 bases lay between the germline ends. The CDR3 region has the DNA TGTGCCAGCAGTCGACTATTCAGGGGCACTGAAGCTTTCTTT. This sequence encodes CASSRLFRGTEAFF.

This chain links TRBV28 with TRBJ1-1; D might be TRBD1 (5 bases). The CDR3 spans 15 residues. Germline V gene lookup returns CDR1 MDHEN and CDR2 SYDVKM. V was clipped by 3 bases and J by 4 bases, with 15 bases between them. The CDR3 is CASSFQGEEGTEAFF. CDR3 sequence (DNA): TGTGCCAGCAGTTTCCAGGGAGAGGAGGGCACTGAAGCTTTCTTT.

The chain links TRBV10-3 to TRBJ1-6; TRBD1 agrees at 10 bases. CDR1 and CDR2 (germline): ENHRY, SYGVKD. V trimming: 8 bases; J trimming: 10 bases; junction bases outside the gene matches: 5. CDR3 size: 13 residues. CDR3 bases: TGTGCCATCGGCGGGACAGGGGACTCACCCCTCCACTTT. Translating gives CAIGGTGDSPLHF.

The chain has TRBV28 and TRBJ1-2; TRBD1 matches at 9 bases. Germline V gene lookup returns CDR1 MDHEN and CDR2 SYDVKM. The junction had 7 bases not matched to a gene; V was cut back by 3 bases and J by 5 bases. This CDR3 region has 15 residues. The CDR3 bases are TGTGCCAGCAGTTTCCTGGACAGGGGTGGGTATGGCTACACCTTC. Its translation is CASSFLDRGGYGYTF.

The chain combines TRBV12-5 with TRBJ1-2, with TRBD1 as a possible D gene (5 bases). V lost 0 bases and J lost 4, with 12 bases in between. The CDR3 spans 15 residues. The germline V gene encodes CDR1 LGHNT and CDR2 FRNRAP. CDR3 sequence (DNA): TGTGCTAGTGGTTTGGTAGCAGGGATATCCTATGGCTACACCTTC. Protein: CASGLVAGISYGYTF.

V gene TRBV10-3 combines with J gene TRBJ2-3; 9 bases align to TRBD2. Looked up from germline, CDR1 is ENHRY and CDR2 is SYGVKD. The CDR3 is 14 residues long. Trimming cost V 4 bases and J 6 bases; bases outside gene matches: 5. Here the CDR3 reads CAISVAGGQDTQYF. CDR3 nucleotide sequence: TGTGCCATCAGTGTGGCGGGGGGGCAGGATACGCAGTATTTT.

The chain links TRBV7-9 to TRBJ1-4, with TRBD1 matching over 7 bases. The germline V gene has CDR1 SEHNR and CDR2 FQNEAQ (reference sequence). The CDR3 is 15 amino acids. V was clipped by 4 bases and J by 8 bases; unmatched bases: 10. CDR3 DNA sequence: TGTGCCAGCAGCTCTACTCGACAGGGATTAGAAAAACTGTTTTTT. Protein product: CASSSTRQGLEKLFF.

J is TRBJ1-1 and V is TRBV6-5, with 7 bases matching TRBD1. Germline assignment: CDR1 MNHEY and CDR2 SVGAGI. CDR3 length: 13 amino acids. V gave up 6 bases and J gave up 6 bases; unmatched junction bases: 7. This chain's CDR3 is CASRSTGRPEAFF. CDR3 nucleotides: TGTGCCAGCAGATCGACAGGGCGTCCTGAAGCTTTCTTT.

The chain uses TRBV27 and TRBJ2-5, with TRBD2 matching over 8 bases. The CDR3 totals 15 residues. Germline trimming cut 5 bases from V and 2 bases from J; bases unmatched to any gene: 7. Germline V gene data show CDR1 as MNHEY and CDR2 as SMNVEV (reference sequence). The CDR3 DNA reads TGTGCCAGCAGTCCGGGGGGGACCTTGCAAGAGACCCAGTACTTC. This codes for CASSPGGTLQETQYF.

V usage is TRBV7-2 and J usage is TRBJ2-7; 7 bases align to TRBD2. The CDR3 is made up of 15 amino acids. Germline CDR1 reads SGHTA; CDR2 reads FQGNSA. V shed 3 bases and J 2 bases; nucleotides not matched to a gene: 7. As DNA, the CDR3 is TGTGCCAGCAGCTTGGCCAGCGGGACCACCTACGAGCAGTACTTC. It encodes CASSLASGTTYEQYF.

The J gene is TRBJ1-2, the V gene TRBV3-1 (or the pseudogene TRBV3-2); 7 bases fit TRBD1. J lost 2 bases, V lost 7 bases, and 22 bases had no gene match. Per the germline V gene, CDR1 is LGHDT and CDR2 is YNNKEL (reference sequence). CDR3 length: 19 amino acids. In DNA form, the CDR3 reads TGTGCCAGCAACCTCCTTCCTTACCGGGACAGAGTTTCCAACTATGGCTACACCTTC. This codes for CASNLLPYRDRVSNYGYTF.